This T cell receptor beta chain was observed in a study of T cells after yellow fever vaccination. Study overall: Preparation of fractions with low cell numbers was performed using SMART-Seq v4 Ultra Low Input.

TCR cDNA, made by 5'RACE template switching, carried an added universal primer site and UMIs. TCRdb used MiXCR to reprocess the 5' RACE reads, holding one entry per CDR3 protein. The sample lists 30,000 to 35,000 distinct CDR3 sequences; around 7% were seen once. Trimming took 7 bases from V and 5 from J; bases not matched to a gene: 8. The CDR3 extends over 15 amino acids. Germline V gene data show CDR1 as SEHNR and CDR2 as FQNEAQ (reference sequence). This chain joins TRBV7-9 and TRBJ1-4; 9 bases agree with TRBD1. This receptor was obtained from a man aged 18 to 29 who received the YFV17D yellow fever vaccine. The material sequenced was PBMCs, either bulk or a sorted T-cell subset (CD4+, CD8+, memory, or dextramer-sorted; not recorded which), taken on the day of the first yellow fever vaccination. The CDR3: CASNQGDRENEKLFF. CDR3 DNA: TGTGCCAGCAACCAGGGGGACAGGGAAAATGAAAAACTGTTTTTT.